Given below is one T cell receptor beta chain in context. Germline V CDR1 and CDR2: ENHRY, SYGVKD. V shed 3 bases and J shed 3 bases, with 11 bases lying between them. This CDR3 has 14 amino acids. Original analysis: ImmunoSEQ sequences covered only the junction and lacked quality scores; filtering therefore differed. Repertoires were generated with immunoSEQ multiplex PCR, while TCRdb's copy carries only in-frame clones and drops some. That table supplies the V and J calls and clone size; D and trimming were determined from the DNA. This table holds 950,000 to 1,300,000 clones, around 74% found once. The data originate from a study of shared clonotypes between healthy human individuals.

What was sequenced was memory CD4+ T cells sorted from blood. Subset reported: CD45RA-negative fraction. This receptor was obtained from a man between 18 and 35 years old in good health. The chain uses TRBV10-3 and TRBJ1-2, with D possibly matching TRBD1 (5 bases). For the CDR3, the DNA is TGTGCCATCAGTGATAGGGGCCAGGACTATGGCTACACCTTC. Protein product: CAISDRGQDYGYTF.